Presented here are 3 T cell receptor beta chains from one specimen sequenced in a study of blood T cell repertoires in COVID-19. TCRdb's table, derived via immunoSEQ multiplex PCR, lists solely in-frame clones and lacks some. The sample includes about 44,000 clones, over 85% seen only once; the top ten take around 0.39%. Sequencing used peripheral blood. These receptors originate from a man aged 45-65 years with COVID-19, enrolled during active disease.

The CDR3 reads CASSLSFSGTSSSYEQYF. CDR3 bases: TGTGCCAGCAGCCTTAGTTTTTCCGGGACTTCTAGCTCCTACGAGCAGTACTTC. The chain uses TRBV11-2 and TRBJ2-7, with D possibly TRBD2 on 6 matching bases. CDR1 SGHAT and CDR2 FQNNGV come from the germline V gene. This CDR3 region has 18 residues. Trimming cost V 5 bases and J 0 bases, with 23 bases left between them.

The chain combines TRBV5-1 with TRBJ2-5; TRBD2 matches 12 bases. Germline V lookup: CDR1 SGHRS, CDR2 YFSETQ. The CDR3 covers 16 residues. V gave up 0 bases and J gave up 0 bases; unmatched junction bases: 0. The CDR3 is CASSLGTSGNQETQYF. CDR3 sequence (DNA): TGCGCCAGCAGCTTGGGGACTAGCGGGAACCAAGAGACCCAGTACTTC.

The rearrangement uses TRBV12-5 and TRBJ2-7; 11 bases map to TRBD1. This CDR3 contains 14 residues. Trimming took 4 bases from V and 2 from J; bases not matched to a gene: 1. The germline gives CDR1 LGHNT, CDR2 FRNRAP. The chain's CDR3 is CASGWGQGAYEQYF. The CDR3 nucleotides are TGTGCTAGTGGTTGGGGACAGGGGGCCTACGAGCAGTACTTC.